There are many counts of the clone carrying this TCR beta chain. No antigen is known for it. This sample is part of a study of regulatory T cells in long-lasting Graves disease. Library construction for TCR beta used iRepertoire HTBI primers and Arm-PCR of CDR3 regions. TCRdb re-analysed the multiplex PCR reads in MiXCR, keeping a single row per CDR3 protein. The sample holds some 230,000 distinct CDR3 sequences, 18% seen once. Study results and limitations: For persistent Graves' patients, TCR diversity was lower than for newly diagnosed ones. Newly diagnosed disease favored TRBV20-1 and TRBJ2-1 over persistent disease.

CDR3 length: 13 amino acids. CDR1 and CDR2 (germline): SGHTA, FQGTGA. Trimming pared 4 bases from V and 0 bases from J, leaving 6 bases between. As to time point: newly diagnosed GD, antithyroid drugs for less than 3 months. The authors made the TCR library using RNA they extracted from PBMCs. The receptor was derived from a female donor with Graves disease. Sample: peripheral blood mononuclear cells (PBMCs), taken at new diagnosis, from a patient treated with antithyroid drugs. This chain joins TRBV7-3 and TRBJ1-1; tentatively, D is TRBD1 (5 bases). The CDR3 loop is CASSSTVNTEAFF. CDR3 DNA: TGTGCCAGCAGCTCGACAGTGAACACTGAAGCTTTCTTT.